Given below is one T cell receptor (beta chain) in context. The CDR3 has 16 residues. Trimming removed 1 base from V and 2 bases from J; junction bases left unmatched: 4. Per germline, CDR1 LGHNA and CDR2 YSLEER. Method: immunoSEQ multiplex PCR; TCRdb's copy keeps in-frame clones and lacks some. The top ten clones hold 8.5% to 10% of a sample with some 210,000 clones, around 86% of them seen once. This entry comes from a study of blood T cell repertoires in COVID-19. The material sequenced was PBMCs or T cells enriched from blood (not recorded which). The J gene is TRBJ2-5, the V gene TRBV4-3, with 10 bases that match TRBD2. The source of this sequence is a woman aged 45-59 years with acute COVID-19. The CDR3 DNA is TGCGCCAGCAGCCAAGGTTTAGCGGGGGGACAAGAGACCCAGTACTTC. Translated, it gives CASSQGLAGGQETQYF.